This T cell receptor (beta chain) was captured in a study of blood T cells in healthy people across ages. The CDR3 extends over 14 amino acids. Germline CDR1 is MNHEY and CDR2 is SVGAGI. Trimming cost V 2 bases and J 7 bases; bases outside gene matches: 7. It was with a sample-barcoded 5' primer and a J-beta primer mix that a second PCR of about 6 to 12 cycles was run. TCRdb recomputed calls from the 5' RACE reads with MiXCR, one row per CDR3 protein. The table lists around 990,000 distinct CDR3 sequences, less than 45% of them singletons. Sequences were obtained from blood. The chain joins TRBV6-5 to TRBJ1-2; 7 bases agree with TRBD1. The TCR was taken from a man aged 18 to 29 in good health. CDR3 amino acids: CASSYVQGVGGYTF. The CDR3 DNA reads TGTGCCAGCAGTTACGTTCAGGGGGTTGGTGGCTACACCTTC.